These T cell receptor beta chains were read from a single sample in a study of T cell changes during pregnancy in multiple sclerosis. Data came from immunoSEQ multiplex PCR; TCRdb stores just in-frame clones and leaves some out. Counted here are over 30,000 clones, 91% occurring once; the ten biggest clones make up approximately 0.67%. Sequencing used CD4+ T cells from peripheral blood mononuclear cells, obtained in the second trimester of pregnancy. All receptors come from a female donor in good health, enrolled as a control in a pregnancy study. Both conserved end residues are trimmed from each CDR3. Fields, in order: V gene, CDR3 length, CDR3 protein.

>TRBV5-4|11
ASSPGRNYGYT
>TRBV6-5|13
ASKRPGQGNSPLH
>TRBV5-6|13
ASSSLDRGLTEAF
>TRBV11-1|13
ASSLSKSSYNEQF
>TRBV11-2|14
ASSRTDTNYNSPLH
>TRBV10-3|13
AIGEGTSSYNEQF
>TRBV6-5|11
ASSYEGVSPLH
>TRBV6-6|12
ASSSRTAGNEQF
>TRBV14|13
ASSPGGALTDTQY
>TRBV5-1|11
ASRTPPSYEQY
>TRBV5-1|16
ASSLLFLRRSGANVLT
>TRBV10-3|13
AISDKSSYNSPLH
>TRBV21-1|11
ALYRGGSYEQY
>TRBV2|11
ASNRDSNQPQH
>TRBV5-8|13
ASSLGSGGHSPLH
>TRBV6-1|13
ASSGIGTGAYEQY
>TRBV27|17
ASSLSRGGGKSSYNEQF
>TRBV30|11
AWRRQGATEAF
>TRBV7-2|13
ASSLVSLQNQPQH
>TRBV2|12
ASSVRGAAYGYT
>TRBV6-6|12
ASSTTGTNEKLF
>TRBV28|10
ASTAQWTEAF
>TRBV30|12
AWSWGSGGTEAF
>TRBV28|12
ASSSRVPNTEAF
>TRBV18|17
ASSTYQTVRTGGKETQY